The clone carrying this T cell receptor (beta chain) was found once. Its antigen is unidentified. This sample is part of a study of lymphopenia after photon versus proton radiotherapy. General study findings and limits: Oligoclonal CD8+ Temra expansion after nadir drove photon patients' diversity drop. Only patients who died were analyzed for survival; proton advantage is unproven. Under photons, naive T cells and diversity fell while effector/memory populations rose.

Trimming shortened V by 7 bases and J by 10 bases, and 17 bases separated the two germline ends. The CDR3 contains 13 residues. From germline, CDR1 is SGHAT and CDR2 FQNNGV. Libraries were prepared by immunoSEQ multiplex PCR; TCRdb keeps only in-frame clonotypes and omits some of them. The sample carries about 83,000 clones, around four fifths recorded once. This chain links TRBV11-2 with TRBJ2-1, with D perhaps TRBD1 or TRBD2 (5 bases each). This receptor was taken from a man aged 55-75 years with pancreatic cancer. The sequenced sample was peripheral blood, obtained from a patient treated with proton-based radiotherapy. The CDR3 coding sequence is TGTGCCAGCACCGTTGGGTGGGGGATCGAGCAGTTCTTC. Encoded protein: CASTVGWGIEQFF.